This T cell receptor (beta chain) was identified in a study of blood T cell repertoires in COVID-19. The protocol was immunoSEQ multiplex PCR, while the TCRdb copy is restricted to in-frame clones and leaves out a portion. Here the sample spans fewer than 50,000 clones, over 75% being singletons. CDR1 and CDR2 (germline): MNHEY, SVGAGI. The CDR3 is made up of 14 amino acids. V was cut by 0 bases and J by 3 bases, with 9 bases left in between. This sequence was found in a man between 65 and 85 years old with active COVID-19. The rearrangement joins TRBV6-5 to TRBJ2-7; D remains ambiguous. Sequencing was done on a sample of peripheral blood. The CDR3 protein is CASSYSNEYYEQYF. The CDR3 DNA reads TGTGCCAGCAGTTACTCGAACGAGTACTACGAGCAGTACTTC.